The 18 T cell receptor beta chains reported below all come from one sample, sequenced in a study of response to subunit inactivated influenza vaccine. One entry per CDR3 protein, called by TCRdb with MiXCR from the RT-PCR reads. The data contain some 550,000 distinct CDR3 sequences, roughly 25% of them singletons. The same data also went into a second study, on T cells expressing NK-cell markers. That study reports: UMIs were included in TCR beta cDNA generated by 5'RACE template switching.

This material consisted of CD4+ T cells sorted from PBMCs, taken 12 days after vaccination. The origin of the receptors is a man in his fifties or sixties who received an inactivated influenza vaccine.

The chain uses TRBV7-8 and TRBJ2-5; D may be TRBD2 (5 bases). Per germline, CDR1 SGHVS and CDR2 FQNEAQ. There are 13 residues in the CDR3. Deletions cut 1 base from V and 5 bases from J, with 8 bases between. CDR3 loop: CASSLVTGETQYF. The CDR3 DNA reads as TGTGCCAGCAGCTTAGTCACGGGGGAGACCCAGTACTTC.

A few counts support this clonotype. The J gene is TRBJ2-7, the V gene TRBV5-1; the match to TRBD2 covers 7 bases. With 2 bases clipped from V and 2 bases from J, the junction kept 4 bases outside the gene matches. This CDR3 has 14 residues. Per germline, CDR1 SGHRS and CDR2 YFSETQ. CDR3 sequence: CASSFRTSAYEQYF. CDR3 coding DNA: TGCGCCAGCAGCTTTAGAACTAGCGCCTACGAGCAGTACTTC. The full variable domain, with the rest looked up from reference TRBV5-1 and TRBJ2-7, is KAGVTQTPRYLIKTRGQQVTLSCSPISGHRSVSWYQQTPGQGLQFLFEYFSETQRNKGNFPGRFSGRQFSNSRSEMNVSTLELGDSALYLCASSFRTSAYEQYFGPGTRLTVT.

The gene calls are TRBV6-1 and TRBJ2-1, with TRBD2 as a possible D gene (6 bases). The CDR3 has 15 residues. Germline loops: CDR1 MNHNS, CDR2 SASEGT. With 2 bases removed from V and 4 bases from J, the gap between germline ends came to 12 bases. DNA of the CDR3: TGTGCCAGCAGTGAACGGCTAGCGACATACAATGAGCAGTTCTTC. This sequence encodes CASSERLATYNEQFF.

The gene calls are TRBV20-1 and TRBJ2-7; no reliable D call. V was pared by 1 base and J by 4 bases, with 14 bases between. Germline CDR1 DFQATT, CDR2 SNEGSKA (reference sequence). The CDR3 is 14 residues long. The CDR3 reads CSARGWAGTYEQYF. CDR3 DNA sequence: TGCAGTGCTAGAGGATGGGCAGGAACTTACGAGCAGTACTTC.

This sequence joins TRBV19 and TRBJ1-5; 11 nucleotides match TRBD1. J lost 6 bases, V lost 6 bases, and 7 bases had no gene match. Germline V gene sequence: CDR1 LNHDA, CDR2 SQIVND (reference sequence). This CDR3 spans 15 amino acids. CDR3 amino acids: CASRPLDRGLQPQHF. CDR3 sequence (DNA): TGTGCCAGTAGACCACTGGACAGGGGGCTTCAGCCCCAGCATTTT.

This clonotype was counted ten times or more. This sequence joins TRBV10-3 and TRBJ2-7; 9 nucleotides agree with TRBD1. The CDR3 spans 13 residues. Germline CDR1 reads ENHRY; CDR2 reads SYGVKD. V shed 6 bases and J 3 bases; nucleotides not matched to a gene: 3. In DNA form, the CDR3 reads TGTGCCATCAGCGGGACAGGGTACTACGAGCAGTACTTC. Amino acids: CAISGTGYYEQYF.

Here the CDR3 reads CATSGSGGPNTEAFF. For the CDR3, the DNA is TGTGCCACCAGTGGTTCCGGGGGGCCGAACACTGAAGCTTTCTTT. This chain connects TRBV24-1 to TRBJ1-1, with D perhaps matching TRBD1 (6 bases). Looked up from germline, CDR1 is KGHDR and CDR2 is SFDVKD. The V and J ends lost 5 bases and 1 base respectively, with 13 bases between them. The CDR3 runs 15 residues.

This clonotype was observed a handful of times. The rearrangement links TRBV9 to TRBJ2-7; D remains unclear. This CDR3 comprises 14 residues. The V gene lost 3 bases and the J gene lost 1 base, with 11 bases spanning the gap. Germline loops: CDR1 SGDLS, CDR2 YYNGEE. This CDR3 is CASSATVESYEQYF. CDR3 DNA sequence: TGTGCCAGCAGCGCGACGGTAGAGTCCTACGAGCAGTACTTC.

This chain joins TRBV12-3 or TRBV12-4 and TRBJ2-5; D perhaps matches TRBD2 (5 bases). Trimming took 1 base from V and 1 from J, leaving 10 bases between them. The CDR3 has 15 residues. The CDR3 region has the DNA TGTGCCAGCAGTTTAGTACTAGGTGGCCAAGAGACCCAGTACTTC. Protein product: CASSLVLGGQETQYF.

This clonotype has ten or more counts. The CDR3 sequence is CASSKATGAEAFF. CDR3 DNA sequence: TGTGCCAGCTCGAAAGCTACAGGGGCTGAAGCTTTCTTT. The gene calls are TRBV12-3 or TRBV12-4 and TRBJ1-1; 7 nucleotides agree with TRBD1. CDR3 length equals 13 residues. V shed 8 bases and J 6 bases; nucleotides not matched to a gene: 9.

Only a few counts were recorded for this clonotype. This chain uses TRBV5-1 with TRBJ1-2, with D unclear. Germline CDR1 is SGHRS and CDR2 is YFSETQ. This CDR3 has 13 residues. Deletions cut 1 base from V and 2 bases from J, with 6 bases between. The chain's CDR3 is CASSLLMNYGYTF. As DNA, the CDR3 is TGCGCCAGCAGCTTGTTAATGAACTATGGCTACACCTTC.

The table lists this clonotype with a few counts. V gene TRBV28 combines with J gene TRBJ2-1, with TRBD2 as a possible D gene (7 bases). CDR3 length equals 16 residues. Trimming took off 6 bases at V and 4 bases at J, with 19 bases between the two ends. Germline CDR1 and CDR2: MDHEN and SYDVKM. DNA for the CDR3: TGTGCCAGCAGAGCCTCGGAGGGGGGGAGATACAATGAGCAGTTCTTC. Translated, it gives CASRASEGGRYNEQFF. Drawing the rest from reference TRBV28 and TRBJ2-1, the complete variable domain is DVKVTQSSRYLVKRTGEKVFLECVQDMDHENMFWYRQDPGLGLRLIYFSYDVKMKEKGDIPEGYSVSREKKERFSLILESASTNQTSMYLCASRASEGGRYNEQFFGPGTRLTVL.

Turning to this clonotype: The junction shows a germline mismatch at one end, possibly a read error. CDR3 residues: CASSLGQRRTDTQYF. In nucleotides, the CDR3 is TGTGCTAGCAGCTTAGGTCAGCGCCGCACAGATACGCAGTATTTT. This chain uses TRBV7-7 with TRBJ2-3, with unresolved D. The germline CDR1 and CDR2 sequences are SSHAT and FNYEAQ (reference sequence). The length of the CDR3 is 15 residues.

This clonotype has a handful of counts. The V call is TRBV3-1, the J call TRBJ2-3; tentative D call: TRBD2 (6 bases). The CDR3 loop spans 16 amino acids. Per the germline V gene, CDR1 is LGHDT and CDR2 is YNNKEL (reference sequence). V dropped 1 base and J dropped 2 bases, with 13 bases sitting between them. In DNA form, the CDR3 reads TGTGCCAGCAGCCAAGGCCCTAGCGAATACACAGATACGCAGTATTTT. It encodes CASSQGPSEYTDTQYF.

The rearrangement joins TRBV24-1 to TRBJ2-1, with no clear D. The CDR3 is made up of 11 amino acids. The V and J ends lost 6 bases and 5 bases respectively, with 4 bases between them. CDR1 and CDR2 (germline): KGHDR, SFDVKD. CDR3 residues: CATSLDNEQFF. CDR3 coding DNA: TGTGCCACCAGTCTGGACAATGAGCAGTTCTTC.

This clonotype was counted a few times. V gene TRBV7-9 combines with J gene TRBJ2-1; the D gene could be TRBD1 or TRBD2 (6 bases each). V lost 3 bases to trimming and J lost 9 bases, with 12 bases between them. This CDR3 has 13 amino acids. Germline values: CDR1 SEHNR, CDR2 FQNEAQ (reference sequence). CDR3 sequence: CASSFGGPGEQFF. DNA for the CDR3: TGTGCCAGCAGCTTTGGGGGGCCTGGTGAGCAGTTCTTC.

This clonotype showed up just a few times. The chain carries TRBV7-9 and TRBJ1-5; no clear D gene. Germline assignment: CDR1 SEHNR and CDR2 FQNEAQ (reference sequence). The CDR3 extends over 13 amino acids. V was clipped by 5 bases and J by 1 base, with 6 bases between them. This CDR3 is CASSTMSNQPQHF. The CDR3 DNA follows: TGTGCCAGCAGCACAATGAGCAATCAGCCCCAGCATTTT.

This clonotype was seen more than once but under ten times. The chain uses TRBV20-1 and TRBJ1-6; D gene unclear. Germline V gene lookup returns CDR1 DFQATT and CDR2 SNEGSKA (reference sequence). This CDR3 is built from 17 residues. Trimming removed 0 bases from V and 0 bases from J, with 12 bases in between. DNA for the CDR3: TGCAGTGCTAGAGATTCCGGAAGGAGCTCCTATAATTCACCCCTCCACTTT. Translated: CSARDSGRSSYNSPLHF.